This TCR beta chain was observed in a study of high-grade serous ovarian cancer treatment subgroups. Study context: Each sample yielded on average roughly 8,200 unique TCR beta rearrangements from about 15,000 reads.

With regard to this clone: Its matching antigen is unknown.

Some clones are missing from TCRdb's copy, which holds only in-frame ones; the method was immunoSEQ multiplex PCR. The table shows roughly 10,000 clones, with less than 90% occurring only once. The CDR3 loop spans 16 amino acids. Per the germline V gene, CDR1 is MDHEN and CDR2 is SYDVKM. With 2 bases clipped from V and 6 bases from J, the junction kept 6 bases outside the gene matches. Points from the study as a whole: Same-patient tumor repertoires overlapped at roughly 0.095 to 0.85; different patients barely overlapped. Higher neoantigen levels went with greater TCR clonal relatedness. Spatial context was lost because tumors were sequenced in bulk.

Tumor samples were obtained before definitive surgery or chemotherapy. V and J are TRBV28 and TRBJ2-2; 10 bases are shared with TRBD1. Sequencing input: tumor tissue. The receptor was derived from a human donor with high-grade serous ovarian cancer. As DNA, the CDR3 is TGTGCCAGCAGTTTAGACAGGGGGCAGGTATCCGGGGAGCTGTTTTTT. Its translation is CASSLDRGQVSGELFF.